This entry describes one TCR beta chain. Its antigen is as yet unknown. There are 14 residues in the CDR3. Germline V gene data show CDR1 as SQVTM and CDR2 as ANQGSEA. Trimming took 1 base from V and 7 from J, leaving 14 bases between them. The entry originates in a study of T cell repertoires in cytomegalovirus infection. TCRdb reprocessed the reads with MiXCR, giving one entry per CDR3 protein. This table has approximately 140,000 distinct CDR3 sequences, roughly a quarter appearing once. The sample comprised PBMCs, sequenced either directly or after in vitro stimulation (not recorded which). This TCR was sampled from a human donor in good health (CMV status not recorded). Some clones in this sample may be carry-over from other donors' samples. V is TRBV29-1 and J is TRBJ1-5; the D gene is possibly TRBD1 (6 bases). DNA of the CDR3: TGCAGCGTTGAAGCTCCGGGACAACGGCAGCCCCAGCATTTT. Translating it yields CSVEAPGQRQPQHF.